The 23 T cell receptor beta chains below come from one sample, sequenced in a study of blood T cell repertoires in COVID-19. Profiling relied on immunoSEQ multiplex PCR, and the TCRdb table lists in-frame clones only, not all of them. The sample lists 110,000 to 150,000 clones; just over 85% were seen once. Sequencing input: PBMCs or T cells enriched from blood (not recorded which). The receptors shown here come from a man in his fifties who had recovered from COVID-19.

The chain is built from TRBV5-1 and TRBJ1-2; the match to TRBD1 covers 8 bases. The germline CDR1 and CDR2 sequences are SGHRS and YFSETQ. With V trimmed by 1 base and J by 9 bases, 11 bases remained unmatched. The CDR3 is made up of 15 amino acids. DNA for the CDR3: TGCGCCAGCAGCTTGACGGACAGGGCGGAGTCGAGCTACACCTTC. Protein sequence: CASSLTDRAESSYTF.

This clone occurred once. The chain is built from TRBV11-2 and TRBJ2-5; tentatively, D is TRBD1 (6 bases). The germline CDR1 and CDR2 sequences are SGHAT and FQNNGV. Trimming removed 3 bases at V and 0 bases at J, with 8 bases between. The CDR3 has 14 amino acids. The CDR3 nucleotides read TGTGCCAGCAGCTTCGACAGGTACCAAGAGACCCAGTACTTC. Amino acid sequence: CASSFDRYQETQYF.

The chain links TRBV5-1 to TRBJ1-6, with 8 bases aligning to TRBD1. There are 14 residues in the CDR3. J gave up 14 bases and V 5 bases, and 12 bases lay outside the gene matches. The germline V gene encodes CDR1 SGHRS and CDR2 YFSETQ. CDR3 sequence (DNA): TGCGCCAGCAGGGAAGGACAGGGCCGCGGGGCCCTCCACTTT. Protein sequence: CASREGQGRGALHF.

This clone occurred a few times. This chain connects TRBV7-9 to TRBJ2-1; 13 nucleotides match TRBD2. V lost 5 bases, J lost 7 bases, and 5 bases stayed unmatched. Germline assignment: CDR1 SEHNR and CDR2 FQNEAQ (reference sequence). CDR3 length: 15 residues. Written as DNA, the CDR3 is TGTGCCAGCAGCCCACTAGCGGGAGGGCCAAATGAGCAGTTCTTC. Its translation is CASSPLAGGPNEQFF.

The chain joins TRBV6-5 to TRBJ1-2; possible D gene TRBD1, 6 bases. CDR1 and CDR2 (germline): MNHEY, SVGAGI. Trimming took off 2 bases at V and 6 bases at J, with 16 bases between the two ends. This CDR3 has 15 residues. CDR3 residues: CASSYPGQGSDGYTF. The CDR3 region has the DNA TGTGCCAGCAGTTACCCCGGCCAGGGGAGCGATGGCTACACCTTC.

The genes are TRBV6-1 and TRBJ1-5, with D perhaps TRBD1 (6 bases). The V end lost 1 base, the J end lost 7 bases, and 17 bases lay between the germline ends. Germline CDR1 reads MNHNS; CDR2 reads SASEGT. The CDR3 consists of 16 residues. The CDR3: CASSEEVWAQGQPQHF. The CDR3 coding sequence is TGTGCCAGCAGTGAAGAGGTTTGGGCCCAGGGGCAGCCCCAGCATTTT.

The chain links TRBV10-3 to TRBJ1-1; TRBD1 might be the D (5 bases). Germline values: CDR1 ENHRY, CDR2 SYGVKD. V was shortened by 10 bases and J by 6 bases, with 21 bases between the two germline ends. This CDR3 has 14 amino acids. CDR3 protein: CANRASAGTSEAFF. DNA for the CDR3: TGTGCCAACCGGGCTTCTGCAGGGACTTCTGAAGCTTTCTTT.

The chain has TRBV18 and TRBJ1-2; D is perhaps TRBD1 (6 bases). Germline CDR1 and CDR2: KGHSH and LQKENI. The CDR3 sequence is 13 residues long. V was cut by 3 bases and J by 7 bases, with 12 bases left in between. CDR3: CASSPFSGVGYTF. The CDR3 DNA is TGTGCCAGCTCACCTTTTTCAGGGGTTGGCTACACCTTC.

CDR3 sequence (DNA): TGTGCCAGCAGGGCCTCAGGGTTCTATGGCTACACCTTC. Its translation is CASRASGFYGYTF. The genes are TRBV28 and TRBJ1-2, with TRBD1 as a possible D gene (5 bases). V lost 6 bases, J lost 4 bases, and 12 bases lay in between. In germline, CDR1 is MDHEN, CDR2 SYDVKM. This CDR3 comprises 13 residues.

This sequence joins TRBV7-8 and TRBJ1-3; 9 positions match TRBD1. The CDR3 has 14 residues. Per germline, CDR1 SGHVS and CDR2 FQNEAQ. V shed 6 bases and J 7 bases; nucleotides not matched to a gene: 7. CDR3 nucleotides: TGTGCCAGCAGACGAGGACAGGGGACGAACACCATATATTTT. Its translation: CASRRGQGTNTIYF. Complete variable domain (other parts from reference TRBV7-8 and TRBJ1-3): GAGVSQSPRYKVAKRGQDVALRCDPISGHVSLFWYQQALGQGPEFLTYFQNEAQLDKSGLPSDRFFAERPEGSVSTLKIQRTQQEDSAVYLCASRRGQGTNTIYFGEGSWLTVV.

The chain employs TRBV28 and TRBJ1-5; 9 nucleotides agree with TRBD1. CDR1 MDHEN and CDR2 SYDVKM come from the germline V gene. CDR3 length: 16 residues. The ends lost 6 bases at V and 0 bases at J; junction bases unmatched: 6. The CDR3 here is CASRLGGQGSNQPQHF. CDR3 nucleotides: TGTGCCAGCAGGCTCGGGGGACAGGGTAGCAATCAGCCCCAGCATTTT. Full variable domain (outside the CDR3, taken from reference TRBV28 and TRBJ1-5): DVKVTQSSRYLVKRTGEKVFLECVQDMDHENMFWYRQDPGLGLRLIYFSYDVKMKEKGDIPEGYSVSREKKERFSLILESASTNQTSMYLCASRLGGQGSNQPQHFGDGTRLSIL.

The chain links TRBV10-3 to TRBJ1-1, with TRBD1 matching 8 bases. The CDR3 consists of 15 residues. From germline, CDR1 is ENHRY and CDR2 SYGVKD. J was trimmed by 1 base and V by 5 bases; bases with no gene match: 6. Here the CDR3 DNA reads TGTGCCATCAGTCAACAGGGGGGTAAGAACACTGAAGCTTTCTTT. Translated: CAISQQGGKNTEAFF.

The J gene is TRBJ1-6, the V gene TRBV4-3; D is undetermined. The CDR3 has 13 amino acids. Germline V gene sequence: CDR1 LGHNA, CDR2 YSLEER. V lost 4 bases and J 7 bases, leaving 8 bases between the germline ends. The DNA for the CDR3 is TGCGCCAGCAGCCGCACGGGGAATTCACCCCTCCACTTT. Amino acids: CASSRTGNSPLHF.

The chain has TRBV10-3 and TRBJ1-1; 9 bases line up with TRBD1. The V gene end was trimmed by 7 bases and the J gene end by 1 base; junction bases not matched to a gene: 4. CDR3 length equals 14 residues. Germline loops: CDR1 ENHRY, CDR2 SYGVKD. In nucleotides, the CDR3 is TGTGCCATCAAACTGGGACAGGGGAACACTGAAGCTTTCTTT. Translating gives CAIKLGQGNTEAFF.

The chain employs TRBV7-2 and TRBJ1-2; 7 bases are a match to TRBD1. This CDR3 spans 17 amino acids. Germline assignment: CDR1 SGHTA and CDR2 FQGNSA. Trimming at V came to 1 base and at J to 4 bases, leaving 12 bases not matched to a gene. The CDR3 sequence: CASSLGIAGGIGYGYTF. In DNA form, the CDR3 reads TGTGCCAGCAGCTTAGGGATCGCAGGGGGAATTGGCTATGGCTACACCTTC.

The J gene is TRBJ1-5, the V gene TRBV27, with 9 bases that match TRBD1. Germline V gives CDR1 MNHEY, CDR2 SMNVEV (reference sequence). The CDR3 runs 15 residues. V trimming: 4 bases; J trimming: 6 bases; junction bases outside the gene matches: 7. CDR3 loop: CASSSGTGFSQPQHF. CDR3 bases: TGTGCCAGCAGTTCCGGGACAGGGTTTAGTCAGCCCCAGCATTTT.

CDR3 DNA sequence: TGCGCCAGCACCCTCCGGGACAGGCGGGGGAACACTGAAGCTTTCTTT. Protein sequence: CASTLRDRRGNTEAFF. The rearrangement joins TRBV5-1 to TRBJ1-1; 8 nucleotides agree with TRBD1. The junction had 11 bases not matched to a gene; V was cut back by 6 bases and J by 1 base. The CDR3 loop spans 16 amino acids. Germline-derived CDR1 and CDR2 are SGHRS and YFSETQ.

The rearrangement uses TRBV18 and TRBJ1-3; TRBD1 aligns across 8 bases. The germline V gene has CDR1 KGHSH and CDR2 LQKENI. V dropped 1 base and J dropped 8; count of bases not matched to a gene: 16. The CDR3 contains 18 residues. CDR3: CASSPLGTGASLGDTIYF. The CDR3 nucleotides are TGTGCCAGCTCACCACTGGGGACAGGTGCTTCCCTGGGGGACACCATATATTTT.

The V gene is TRBV9, the J gene TRBJ2-2, with D unresolved. This CDR3 is 15 amino acids long. V lost 4 bases and J 5 bases, leaving 15 bases between the germline ends. Germline V gene sequence: CDR1 SGDLS, CDR2 YYNGEE. CDR3 nucleotides: TGTGCCAGCAGCCCCCGGCGGTCCCGGACCGGGGAGCTGTTTTTT. Protein product: CASSPRRSRTGELFF.

The V call is TRBV18, the J call TRBJ1-4; 8 nucleotides agree with TRBD1. The CDR3 sequence is 17 residues long. Trimming cost V 1 base and J 3 bases; bases outside gene matches: 7. Germline assignment: CDR1 KGHSH and CDR2 LQKENI. The DNA of the CDR3 is TGTGCCAGCTCACCACGACAGGGGTTGTCGGCTAATGAAAAACTGTTTTTT. Translating it yields CASSPRQGLSANEKLFF.

This chain uses TRBV7-2 with TRBJ2-7; D remains unclear. The CDR3 has 12 amino acids. Trimming took 1 base from V and 3 from J, leaving 4 bases between them. Looked up from germline, CDR1 is SGHTA and CDR2 is FQGNSA. The CDR3 sequence: CASSLGDYEQYV. For the CDR3, the DNA is TGTGCCAGCAGCTTAGGAGACTACGAGCAGTACGTC.

This clone was found a few times. This rearrangement joins TRBV9 to TRBJ2-7, with 9 bases that match TRBD1. This CDR3 contains 15 residues. The V gene's germline CDR1 is SGDLS and CDR2 YYNGEE. Germline trimming cut 10 bases from V and 5 bases from J; bases unmatched to any gene: 16. The CDR3 region has the DNA TGTGCCCTGGGAGAGGGGACAGGGAAGTACGACGAGCAGTACTTC. Translated: CALGEGTGKYDEQYF. The full variable domain, with the rest looked up from reference TRBV9 and TRBJ2-7, is DSGVTQTPKHLITATGQRVTLRCSPRSGDLSVYWYQQSLDQGLQFLIQYYNGEERAKGNILERFSAQQFPDLHSELNLSSLELGDSALYFCALGEGTGKYDEQYFGPGTRLTVT.

The chain employs TRBV19 and TRBJ1-4, with D unresolved. CDR3 length: 15 amino acids. Trimming removed 6 bases at V and 2 bases at J, with 13 bases between. Germline V gene data show CDR1 as LNHDA and CDR2 as SQIVND (reference sequence). The CDR3 nucleotides are TGTGCCAGTAGCCCAACCAGGTTGACTAATGAAAAACTGTTTTTT. Its translation: CASSPTRLTNEKLFF.